Below are 25 T cell receptor beta chains sequenced from a single sample in a study of T cells in Graves' hyperthyroidism and ophthalmopathy. RNA transcripts yielded amplified TCR beta CDR3 regions. The HTBI primer set drove a first-round RT-PCR of the TCR CDR3. TCRdb reprocessed the multiplex PCR reads with MiXCR, giving one entry per CDR3 protein. The sample lists about 420,000 distinct CDR3 sequences; 15% to 18% were seen once. The source material was blood. The receptor set was obtained from a woman younger than 35 with Graves' hyperthyroidism.

This chain connects TRBV20-1 to TRBJ2-2, with 13 nucleotides matching TRBD2. The CDR3 runs to 16 residues. J was trimmed by 5 bases and V by 5 bases; bases with no gene match: 8. Germline CDR1 DFQATT, CDR2 SNEGSKA (reference sequence). This CDR3 is CSAGRLAGGRTGELFF. The CDR3 DNA sequence: TGCAGTGCTGGCAGACTAGCGGGAGGTAGAACCGGGGAGCTGTTTTTT.

This clonotype showed up just a few times. The rearrangement uses TRBV12-3 or TRBV12-4 and TRBJ2-7; TRBD2 aligns across 14 bases. V lost 7 bases, J lost 7 bases, and 15 bases stayed unmatched. The CDR3 is 17 residues long. CDR3 nucleotide sequence: TGTGCCAGCACTCGTAGGGGACTAGCGGGAGCGCGAGGTGAGCAGTACTTC. Translating gives CASTRRGLAGARGEQYF.

This rearrangement joins TRBV5-1 to TRBJ1-5, with TRBD1 matching over 7 bases. CDR3 size: 15 residues. Looked up from germline, CDR1 is SGHRS and CDR2 is YFSETQ. The J segment lost 0 bases and the V segment lost 4 bases, leaving 4 bases of the junction unmatched. The CDR3 is CASSGGQNSNQPQHF. In nucleotides, the CDR3 is TGCGCCAGCAGCGGGGGACAGAATAGCAATCAGCCCCAGCATTTT.

Comment on this clonotype: A much larger clone lies a single base off, so this may be a read error. The chain combines TRBV20-1 with TRBJ2-7, with D possibly matching TRBD1 (6 bases). Germline loops: CDR1 DFQATT, CDR2 SNEGSKA (reference sequence). The CDR3 covers 12 residues. The CDR3 loop reads CSAGDNSCEQYF. DNA of the CDR3: TGCAGTGCCGGGGACAACTCCTGCGAGCAGTACTTC.

This clonotype showed up just a few times. V usage is TRBV24-1 and J usage is TRBJ2-3, with D possibly being TRBD2 (8 bases). Germline CDR1 and CDR2: KGHDR and SFDVKD. This CDR3 has 16 residues. Trimming left V 3 bases short and J 2 bases short, with 14 bases between. In DNA form, the CDR3 reads TGTGCCACCAGTGATCCCGGGAGGGGGCCCACAGATACGCAGTATTTT. Translating gives CATSDPGRGPTDTQYF.

At least ten counts were recorded for this clonotype. V and J are TRBV11-2 and TRBJ1-6; 8 bases are a match to TRBD1. With V trimmed by 5 bases and J by 7 bases, 19 bases remained unmatched. This CDR3 comprises 19 residues. Per germline, CDR1 SGHAT and CDR2 FQNNGV. CDR3 sequence: CASSKTRLGGQARNSPLHF. The DNA of the CDR3 is TGTGCCAGCAGCAAAACCAGGCTGGGGGGACAGGCGAGGAATTCACCCCTCCACTTT.

This clonotype has a handful of counts. The chain carries TRBV4-2 and TRBJ1-2, with D uncertain. Germline V gives CDR1 LGHNA, CDR2 YNFKEQ. The CDR3 spans 16 residues. Trimming left V 1 base short and J 2 bases short, with 14 bases between. This CDR3 is CASSQASSGKNYGYTF. As DNA, the CDR3 is TGTGCCAGCAGCCAAGCTTCGTCCGGGAAGAACTATGGCTACACCTTC.

This clonotype was recorded a few times. V and J are TRBV7-9 and TRBJ1-1; TRBD1 matches 9 bases. Trimming at V came to 5 bases and at J to 7 bases, leaving 5 bases not matched to a gene. Germline V gene lookup returns CDR1 SEHNR and CDR2 FQNEAQ (reference sequence). CDR3 size: 13 residues. The CDR3 nucleotides read TGTGCCAGCAGCAGGACAGGGGCTTATGAAGCTTTCTTT. Translation: CASSRTGAYEAFF. Full variable domain (missing parts from reference TRBV7-9 and TRBJ1-1): DTGVSQNPRHKITKRGQNVTFRCDPISEHNRLYWYRQTLGQGPEFLTYFQNEAQLEKSRLLSDRFSAERPKGSFSTLEIQRTEQGDSAMYLCASSRTGAYEAFFGQGTRLTVV.

This clonotype was observed at least ten times. The J gene is TRBJ1-1, the V gene TRBV28, with D unclear. V lost 7 bases to trimming and J lost 4 bases, with 7 bases between them. The germline V gene encodes CDR1 MDHEN and CDR2 SYDVKM. CDR3 length: 11 amino acids. The chain's CDR3 is CASTLATEAFF. The CDR3 nucleotides read TGTGCCAGCACCCTTGCCACTGAAGCTTTCTTT.

The table lists this clonotype with many counts. The chain carries TRBV11-2 and TRBJ2-7; 12 bases line up with TRBD1. The V gene end was trimmed by 4 bases and the J gene end by 4 bases; junction bases not matched to a gene: 8. The CDR3 is made up of 16 amino acids. CDR1 is SGHAT, CDR2 FQNNGV, per germline. This chain's CDR3 is CASSSLRGQGAYEQYF. The DNA for the CDR3 is TGTGCCAGCAGCTCCCTAAGGGGACAGGGGGCATACGAGCAGTACTTC.

CDR3 bases: TGTGCCAGCAGTTTTTTGGGTGGTGGGGGGCAGTACAATGAGCAGTTCTTC. Translating gives CASSFLGGGGQYNEQFF. The rearrangement uses TRBV12-3 or TRBV12-4 and TRBJ2-1; either TRBD1 or TRBD2 may supply D (6 bases each). The CDR3 consists of 17 residues. Trimming stripped 3 bases from V and 4 bases from J, with 19 bases between.

Ten or more counts support this clonotype. The chain combines TRBV12-3 or TRBV12-4 with TRBJ1-1; a possible D gene is TRBD1 (6 bases). Between the trimmed V and J ends, which lost 6 bases and 1 base, there was a span of 9 bases. CDR3 length: 13 amino acids. In DNA, the CDR3 is TGTGCCAGCAGAATCAGGGGGAACACTGAAGCTTTCTTT. This codes for CASRIRGNTEAFF.

Note on this clonotype: At one of its ends the junction is not consistent with the germline gene, which may arise from a read error. The chain combines TRBV7-7 with TRBJ2-5; TRBD2 matches 7 bases. Looked up from germline, CDR1 is SSHAT and CDR2 is FNYEAQ (reference sequence). The CDR3 consists of 17 residues. This CDR3 is CASSLGLGGRAQETQYF. The CDR3 nucleotides read TGTGCTAGCAGCTTAGGATTAGGTGGGAGGGCCCAAGAGACCCAGTACTTC.

This clonotype was observed a handful of times. The chain employs TRBV27 and TRBJ1-1; no clear D. This CDR3 region has 15 residues. V lost 0 bases and J 2 bases, leaving 10 bases between the germline ends. Germline values: CDR1 MNHEY, CDR2 SMNVEV (reference sequence). In nucleotides, the CDR3 is TGTGCCAGCAGTTTATCGAGCAGGCTAAACACTGAAGCTTTCTTT. Translated, it gives CASSLSSRLNTEAFF.

This clonotype was seen a handful of times. The chain combines TRBV4-1 with TRBJ1-2; no firm D call. The CDR3 runs 14 residues. Trimming left V 1 base short and J 4 bases short, with 10 bases between. The V gene's germline CDR1 is MGHRA and CDR2 YSYEKL. CDR3 sequence (DNA): TGCGCCAGCAGCCAAGTTGCCGAATTCTATGGCTACACCTTC. This encodes CASSQVAEFYGYTF.

There are a few counts of this clonotype. V is TRBV20-1 and J is TRBJ2-7; D gene uncertain. Germline loops: CDR1 DFQATT, CDR2 SNEGSKA (reference sequence). The CDR3 has 13 amino acids. With 3 bases removed from V and 1 base from J, the gap between germline ends came to 10 bases. CDR3 nucleotide sequence: TGCAGTGCTAGGACTTCCCGGTCCTACGAGCAGTACTTC. It translates to CSARTSRSYEQYF.

This clonotype was recorded at least ten times. This chain connects TRBV27 to TRBJ2-5, with 9 positions matching TRBD1. The J segment lost 5 bases and the V segment lost 1 base, leaving 2 bases of the junction unmatched. Germline V gene data show CDR1 as MNHEY and CDR2 as SMNVEV (reference sequence). This CDR3 region has 14 residues. The DNA for the CDR3 is TGTGCCAGCAGTTTATACAGGGGGCTGGAGACCCAGTACTTC. It yields the protein CASSLYRGLETQYF.

This clonotype was counted only a few times. CDR3 coding DNA: TGTGCCAGCAGTCCAATACAAGCCGGGGAGCTGTTTTTT. This gives the protein CASSPIQAGELFF. This chain uses TRBV12-3 or TRBV12-4 with TRBJ2-2, with D unclear. V was trimmed by 5 bases and J by 6 bases, leaving 10 bases between them. CDR3 length: 13 residues.

The chain couples TRBV11-2 to TRBJ2-5; 8 bases match TRBD2. V shed 4 bases, J shed 7 bases, and the junction held 11 bases outside the gene matches. There are 15 residues in the CDR3. The V gene's germline CDR1 is SGHAT and CDR2 FQNNGV. CDR3 residues: CASSSLQGAGGTQYF. The DNA for the CDR3 is TGTGCCAGCAGCTCCCTGCAAGGCGCGGGGGGGACCCAGTACTTC.

This clonotype was recorded many times. The rearrangement links TRBV20-1 to TRBJ2-5; 7 nucleotides line up with TRBD1. Germline CDR1 is DFQATT and CDR2 is SNEGSKA (reference sequence). The V gene end was trimmed by 0 bases and the J gene end by 5 bases; junction bases not matched to a gene: 9. The CDR3 runs 15 residues. CDR3 DNA sequence: TGCAGTGCTAGAGACCACGACAGGGTGGAGGAGACCCAGTACTTC. Translation: CSARDHDRVEETQYF.

This clonotype is categorized as medium-sized. The chain combines TRBV28 with TRBJ2-5, with 7 bases fitting TRBD1. Trimming took 6 bases from V and 5 from J; bases not matched to a gene: 12. The CDR3 totals 15 residues. CDR1 and CDR2 (germline): MDHEN, SYDVKM. This CDR3 reads CASSRDREAAETQYF. The CDR3 coding sequence is TGTGCCAGCAGCCGAGACAGGGAAGCTGCGGAGACCCAGTACTTC.

CDR3 amino acids: CASSLRDTQREKLFF. Here the CDR3 DNA reads TGTGCCAGCAGTTTACGGGACACTCAGAGGGAAAAACTGTTTTTT. This chain joins TRBV28 and TRBJ1-4; perhaps TRBD1 as D (6 bases). V dropped 2 bases and J dropped 8 bases, with 15 bases sitting between them. The CDR3 is made up of 15 amino acids. Germline CDR1 reads MDHEN; CDR2 reads SYDVKM.

This clonotype was seen a few times. This chain links TRBV7-6 with TRBJ2-3; 12 nucleotides line up with TRBD2. The ends lost 2 bases at V and 2 bases at J; junction bases unmatched: 17. Germline-derived CDR1 and CDR2 are SGHVS and FNYEAQ. CDR3 size: 21 residues. The CDR3 protein is CASSLLPHVGLAGTSTDTQYF. As DNA, the CDR3 is TGTGCCAGCAGCTTACTCCCCCACGTAGGACTAGCGGGAACTTCCACAGATACGCAGTATTTT.

V gene TRBV7-9 combines with J gene TRBJ2-5; 13 bases agree with TRBD2. This CDR3 comprises 17 residues. After removal of 4 bases from V and 3 bases from J, the junction contained 8 bases not matched to a gene. CDR1 and CDR2 from the germline V gene are SEHNR and FQNEAQ (reference sequence). CDR3 bases: TGTGCCAGCAGCTGGGGACTAGCGGGACCAGAAAAAGAGACCCAGTACTTC. As protein: CASSWGLAGPEKETQYF. The whole variable domain, remainder taken from reference TRBV7-9 and TRBJ2-5, is DTGVSQNPRHKITKRGQNVTFRCDPISEHNRLYWYRQTLGQGPEFLTYFQNEAQLEKSRLLSDRFSAERPKGSFSTLEIQRTEQGDSAMYLCASSWGLAGPEKETQYFGPGTRLLVL.

Many counts were recorded for this clonotype. The chain uses TRBV28 and TRBJ2-4; maybe TRBD1 (5 bases). This CDR3 is 17 amino acids long. Germline CDR1 reads MDHEN; CDR2 reads SYDVKM. V gave up 3 bases and J gave up 8 bases, with 23 bases separating them. This CDR3 reads CASSFGIGGRGSDIQYF. DNA for the CDR3: TGTGCCAGCAGTTTTGGGATTGGCGGAAGGGGATCAGACATTCAGTACTTC.